These 9 T cell receptor beta chains were sequenced from one sample in a study of cytomegalovirus exposure and HLA in healthy donors. Use of 60 Vbeta and 13 Jbeta primers characterized the PCR. Here immunoSEQ multiplex PCR was the method, and the copy in TCRdb shows in-frame clones only, minus some. In the table there are 150,000 or so clones, 65% to 70% of which are singletons. The specimen was PBMCs. All receptors derive from a man younger than 45 in good health and CMV-seropositive.

The rearrangement links TRBV18 to TRBJ2-2; 8 bases align to TRBD1. V dropped 9 bases and J dropped 1; count of bases not matched to a gene: 4. The CDR3 is 14 residues long. Looked up from germline, CDR1 is KGHSH and CDR2 is LQKENI. The CDR3 nucleotides are TGTGCCAGTTCGGGACAGGAGAACACCGGGGAGCTGTTTTTT. Translation: CASSGQENTGELFF.

This rearrangement joins TRBV2 to TRBJ2-5; 7 bases line up with TRBD1. There are 12 residues in the CDR3. V shed 6 bases, J shed 3 bases, and the junction held 1 base outside the gene matches. The V gene's germline CDR1 is SNHLY and CDR2 FYNNEI. The CDR3 protein is CASSQGEETQYF. DNA for the CDR3: TGTGCCAGCAGCCAGGGGGAAGAGACCCAGTACTTC.

The V gene is TRBV11-3, the J gene TRBJ1-2; TRBD1 matches 9 bases. The CDR3 runs to 13 residues. Germline loops: CDR1 SGHNT, CDR2 YENEEA. The J segment lost 4 bases and the V segment lost 5 bases, leaving 2 bases of the junction unmatched. Here the CDR3 reads CASSPTGGYGYTF. The CDR3 DNA follows: TGTGCCAGCAGCCCGACAGGGGGCTATGGCTACACCTTC. Full variable domain (missing parts from reference TRBV11-3 and TRBJ1-2): EAGVVQSPRYKIIEKKQPVAFWCNPISGHNTLYWYLQNLGQGPELLIRYENEEAVDDSQLPKDRFSAERLKGVDSTLKIQPAELGDSAVYLCASSPTGGYGYTFGSGTRLTVV.

This chain joins TRBV7-6 and TRBJ1-3; weak D call: TRBD1 (5 bases). The CDR3 contains 14 residues. Germline CDR1 SGHVS, CDR2 FNYEAQ. Trimming removed 6 bases from V and 2 bases from J, with 11 bases in between. CDR3 DNA sequence: TGTGCCAGCAGACTGACAGTAACTGGAAACACCATATATTTT. Translating it yields CASRLTVTGNTIYF.

This rearrangement joins TRBV13 to TRBJ2-5; 9 nucleotides match TRBD2. Germline CDR1 is PRHDT and CDR2 is FYEKMQ (reference sequence). J gave up 3 bases and V 1 base, and 12 bases lay outside the gene matches. This CDR3 contains 18 residues. CDR3 region: CASSLAGLAAGIEETQYF. In DNA, the CDR3 is TGTGCCAGCAGCTTAGCGGGACTAGCAGCCGGGATCGAAGAGACCCAGTACTTC.

This clone was seen a handful of times. The V call is TRBV7-8, the J call TRBJ1-1; tentative D call: TRBD1 (6 bases). This CDR3 comprises 16 residues. The ends were cut back, 2 bases at V and 0 bases at J, with 13 bases in the middle. Germline CDR1 SGHVS, CDR2 FQNEAQ. The CDR3 DNA reads as TGTGCCAGCAGCTTAAGGGGGGGCTACGTGAACACTGAAGCTTTCTTT. Protein sequence: CASSLRGGYVNTEAFF.

This chain joins TRBV7-3 and TRBJ2-3; D uncertain. CDR1 and CDR2 from the germline V gene are SGHTA and FQGTGA. V lost 8 bases and J 0 bases, leaving 18 bases between the germline ends. This CDR3 is built from 16 residues. CDR3 protein: CASSSSLGGSTDTQYF. The CDR3 bases are TGTGCCAGCTCTTCATCCCTTGGCGGTAGCACAGATACGCAGTATTTT.

A word on this clone: One end of the junction does not line up with germline, which may come from a read error. The J gene is TRBJ2-3, the V gene TRBV7-9; TRBD1 matches 7 bases. The CDR3 is 15 amino acids. CDR1 and CDR2 from the germline V gene are SEHNR and FQNEAQ (reference sequence). The CDR3 DNA follows: TGTTCCAGCAACTTGGGGGACAGTCTAGAAGATACGCAGTATTTT. Translation gives CSSNLGDSLEDTQYF.

The chain is built from TRBV5-1 and TRBJ2-1; D is undetermined. V gave up 2 bases and J gave up 9 bases, with 6 bases separating them. The CDR3 contains 11 residues. CDR1 SGHRS and CDR2 YFSETQ come from the germline V gene. CDR3 amino acids: CASSFLAEQFF. The CDR3 DNA reads as TGCGCCAGCAGCTTTTTGGCTGAGCAGTTCTTC.